Presented here are 31 T cell receptor beta chains from one specimen sequenced in a study of cytomegalovirus exposure and HLA in healthy donors (dated by TCRdb to about 2017). The library was made by the immunoSEQ multiplex PCR assay. For the multiplex PCR, a mixture combining 60 forward primers for TCR Vbeta segments and 13 reverse primers for TCR Jbeta segments was used. TCRdb re-hosts the immuneACCESS table, in-frame sequences only. Its copies lack some clones; in the studies checked, an unresolved V gene accounts for under half of them, and the cause for the rest is not known. This sample gives tens of thousands of clones in total; 80% to 90% of them show up just once. The ten biggest clones cover 9% to 14% of the sample. Sequenced: PBMCs. These receptors all stem from a woman aged 25 to 39 in good health and CMV-seropositive.

This chain links TRBV28 with TRBJ2-4; TRBD1 is a possible D gene (6 bases). Germline V lookup: CDR1 MDHEN, CDR2 SYDVKM. The CDR3 loop spans 15 amino acids. Trimming took off 5 bases at V and 0 bases at J, with 11 bases between the two ends. CDR3 region: CASSPWTVAKNIQYF. DNA for the CDR3: TGTGCCAGCAGTCCCTGGACAGTAGCCAAAAACATTCAGTACTTC.

The chain combines TRBV12-2 with TRBJ1-2. TRBV12-2 is a pseudogene. The CDR3 covers 19 residues. The CDR3 is CASRLPLSKKPDLNYGYTF. Here the CDR3 DNA reads TGTGCAAGTCGCTTACCACTTTCTAAAAAACCTGATCTGAACTATGGCTACACCTTC.

This chain links TRBV27 with TRBJ2-3, with 11 bases lining up with TRBD1. Germline CDR1 MNHEY, CDR2 SMNVEV (reference sequence). The CDR3 consists of 17 residues. The V and J ends lost 7 bases and 10 bases, in that order; junction bases with no gene match: 19. The CDR3 spells CASNAMGNGWTGGAQYF. DNA for the CDR3: TGTGCCAGCAACGCGATGGGAAACGGTTGGACAGGGGGCGCGCAGTATTTT.

The chain joins TRBV11-2 to TRBJ2-7; D may be TRBD1 (7 bases). The length of the CDR3 is 13 residues. Germline V gene data show CDR1 as SGHAT and CDR2 as FQNNGV. The V end lost 5 bases, the J end lost 6 bases, and 14 bases lay between the germline ends. CDR3 loop: CASSSWRGPEQYF. Here the CDR3 DNA reads TGTGCCAGCAGCAGTTGGAGGGGGCCCGAGCAGTACTTC.

The chain is built from TRBV5-1 and TRBJ2-1; 7 bases agree with TRBD1. CDR1 and CDR2 (germline): SGHRS, YFSETQ. The V segment lost 0 bases and the J segment 5 bases; nucleotides outside the gene matches: 8. The CDR3 totals 16 residues. Here the CDR3 reads CASSLGDRGLHNEQFF. CDR3 DNA: TGCGCCAGCAGCTTGGGGGACAGAGGCCTGCACAATGAGCAGTTCTTC.

The chain combines TRBV5-1 with TRBJ2-7; 9 positions agree with TRBD1. The germline gives CDR1 SGHRS, CDR2 YFSETQ. Trimming cost V 5 bases and J 0 bases; bases outside gene matches: 3. The CDR3 spans 14 residues. CDR3 nucleotide sequence: TGCGCCAGCAGGGGACAGGGCAGCTCCTACGAGCAGTACTTC. This codes for CASRGQGSSYEQYF.

This clone was seen a few times. In DNA, the CDR3 is TGTGCCAGTAGTATTTTACAGCCGGACTATGGCTACACCTTC. It encodes CASSILQPDYGYTF. The rearrangement joins TRBV19 to TRBJ1-2, with D uncertain. This CDR3 is built from 14 residues. V was shortened by 3 bases and J by 3 bases, with 11 bases between the two germline ends. Germline CDR1 reads LNHDA; CDR2 reads SQIVND (reference sequence).

This chain joins TRBV10-3 and TRBJ2-5, with 14 bases that match TRBD2. Per the germline V gene, CDR1 is ENHRY and CDR2 is SYGVKD. With 2 bases clipped from V and 4 bases from J, the junction kept 6 bases outside the gene matches. The CDR3 loop spans 17 amino acids. CDR3 loop: CAISEPGLAGVGETQYF. The CDR3 nucleotides are TGTGCCATCAGTGAGCCGGGACTAGCGGGAGTAGGAGAGACCCAGTACTTC.

This chain uses TRBV30 with TRBJ1-1; possible D gene TRBD1, 6 bases. The V gene lost 4 bases and the J gene lost 6 bases, with 15 bases spanning the gap. The length of the CDR3 is 13 residues. The germline gives CDR1 GTSNPN, CDR2 SVGIG (reference sequence). The chain's CDR3 is CAWNPGGHPEAFF. Written as DNA, the CDR3 is TGTGCCTGGAACCCGGGGGGACACCCTGAAGCTTTCTTT.

The gene calls are TRBV19 and TRBJ1-1, with TRBD1 matching over 8 bases. Germline V lookup: CDR1 LNHDA, CDR2 SQIVND (reference sequence). V shed 2 bases and J 7 bases; nucleotides not matched to a gene: 6. CDR3 length: 14 residues. In nucleotides, the CDR3 is TGTGCCAGTAGTATAAGGGGGACAGGTAATGAAGCTTTCTTT. Its protein product is CASSIRGTGNEAFF. Full variable domain (missing parts from reference TRBV19 and TRBJ1-1): DGGITQSPKYLFRKEGQNVTLSCEQNLNHDAMYWYRQDPGQGLRLIYYSQIVNDFQKGDIAEGYSVSREKKESFPLTVTSAQKNPTAFYLCASSIRGTGNEAFFGQGTRLTVV.

The V gene is TRBV19, the J gene TRBJ2-1; 10 bases are shared with TRBD2. CDR3 length equals 13 residues. V lost 5 bases, J lost 13 bases, and 8 bases stayed unmatched. The V gene's germline CDR1 is LNHDA and CDR2 SQIVND (reference sequence). The CDR3 DNA is TGTGCCAGTAGTTTCGTAGCGGGAGGAAATCAGTTCTTC. Protein: CASSFVAGGNQFF.

The chain couples TRBV6-1 to TRBJ2-3, with D perhaps TRBD2 (5 bases). The CDR3 length is 14 residues. The ends were cut back, 3 bases at V and 0 bases at J, with 7 bases in the middle. Germline V gene sequence: CDR1 MNHNS, CDR2 SASEGT. The DNA of the CDR3 is TGTGCCAGCAGTGAGCTAGCTAGCACAGATACGCAGTATTTT. This codes for CASSELASTDTQYF.

The chain recombines TRBV11-2 with TRBJ1-3, with 7 nucleotides matching TRBD1. V shed 1 base, J shed 6 bases, and the junction held 3 bases outside the gene matches. CDR3 length: 14 residues. Germline V gives CDR1 SGHAT, CDR2 FQNNGV. CDR3 sequence: CASSLAGQENTIYF. The CDR3 nucleotides are TGTGCCAGCAGCTTAGCAGGACAGGAAAACACCATATATTTT.

This clone appeared once. V gene TRBV11-3 combines with J gene TRBJ2-2; TRBD2 matches at 12 bases. CDR1 is SGHNT, CDR2 YENEEA, per germline. CDR3 length: 20 residues. V dropped 3 bases and J dropped 0; count of bases not matched to a gene: 11. For the CDR3, the DNA is TGTGCCAGCAGCTTTTCTGTCGTGGGGACTAGCGGGTCGAACACCGGGGAGCTGTTTTTT. It encodes CASSFSVVGTSGSNTGELFF.

This chain connects TRBV5-1 to TRBJ2-7; the D gene is possibly TRBD2 (6 bases). Trimming stripped 1 base from V and 10 bases from J, with 12 bases between. Germline V gives CDR1 SGHRS, CDR2 YFSETQ. CDR3 length: 12 amino acids. The DNA of the CDR3 is TGCGCCAGCAGCTTGTGGGGGGATCTCCAGTACTTC. This sequence encodes CASSLWGDLQYF.

V gene TRBV18 combines with J gene TRBJ2-5; tentative D call: TRBD2 (6 bases). This CDR3 is 14 amino acids long. The V gene lost 0 bases and the J gene lost 2 bases, with 7 bases spanning the gap. Germline values: CDR1 KGHSH, CDR2 LQKENI. This chain's CDR3 is CASSPPRGQETQYF. CDR3 nucleotide sequence: TGTGCCAGCTCACCACCCCGGGGGCAAGAGACCCAGTACTTC.

The gene calls are TRBV28 and TRBJ2-3, with D maybe TRBD1 (5 bases). This CDR3 is built from 14 residues. V was shortened by 4 bases and J by 2 bases, with 10 bases between the two germline ends. CDR1 and CDR2 (germline): MDHEN, SYDVKM. In DNA form, the CDR3 reads TGTGCCAGCAGTTCCCAGACAGTCACAGATACGCAGTATTTT. The encoded protein is CASSSQTVTDTQYF. The full variable domain, with the rest looked up from reference TRBV28 and TRBJ2-3, is DVKVTQSSRYLVKRTGEKVFLECVQDMDHENMFWYRQDPGLGLRLIYFSYDVKMKEKGDIPEGYSVSREKKERFSLILESASTNQTSMYLCASSSQTVTDTQYFGPGTRLTVL.

The chain links TRBV2 to TRBJ1-3; no reliable D call. Germline lookup yields CDR1 SNHLY and CDR2 FYNNEI. Trimming took off 1 base at V and 6 bases at J, with 13 bases between the two ends. The CDR3 consists of 15 residues. The CDR3 protein is CASSEVHSSINTIYF. In DNA, the CDR3 is TGTGCCAGCAGTGAAGTACACAGCTCTATAAACACCATATATTTT. Full variable domain (missing parts from reference TRBV2 and TRBJ1-3): EPEVTQTPSHQVTQMGQEVILRCVPISNHLYFYWYRQILGQKVEFLVSFYNNEISEKSEIFDDQFSVERPDGSNFTLKIRSTKLEDSAMYFCASSEVHSSINTIYFGEGSWLTVV.

CDR3 sequence: CASVNTIGTTTDTQYF. In nucleotides, the CDR3 is TGTGCCAGCGTTAACACCATAGGGACAACAACAGATACGCAGTATTTT. The J gene is TRBJ2-3, the V gene TRBV28; weak D call: TRBD1 (6 bases). Germline CDR1 is MDHEN and CDR2 is SYDVKM. Trimming left V 8 bases short and J 3 bases short, with 21 bases between. CDR3 length: 16 amino acids.

Only one count was recorded for this clone. This chain joins TRBV9 and TRBJ2-1; 10 bases map to TRBD2. CDR1 SGDLS and CDR2 YYNGEE come from the germline V gene. The CDR3 sequence is 18 residues long. V dropped 0 bases and J dropped 7; count of bases not matched to a gene: 13. DNA for the CDR3: TGTGCCAGCAGCGTAGATTTGACTAGCGGGCGTACGGGGAATGAGCAGTTCTTC. It codes for CASSVDLTSGRTGNEQFF.

This sequence joins TRBV5-3 and TRBJ2-1; 7 bases match TRBD2. TRBV5-3 is identified as an open reading frame with a role that is uncertain. CDR3 length equals 15 residues. V lost 4 bases, J lost 3 bases, and 7 bases stayed unmatched. The CDR3 DNA sequence: TGTGCCAGAAGCACAGACCGGGACTACTACAATGAGCAGTTCTTC. Translating it yields CARSTDRDYYNEQFF.

In this sample, this clone turned up once. V usage is TRBV7-8 and J usage is TRBJ2-7; 9 bases line up with TRBD1. The CDR3 is 13 amino acids. Germline values: CDR1 SGHVS, CDR2 FQNEAQ. After removal of 1 base from V and 5 bases from J, the junction contained 0 bases not matched to a gene. Here the CDR3 reads CASSLGTGDEQYF. In DNA form, the CDR3 reads TGTGCCAGCAGCTTAGGGACAGGGGACGAGCAGTACTTC. The variable domain in full, completed from reference TRBV7-8 and TRBJ2-7, reads GAGVSQSPRYKVAKRGQDVALRCDPISGHVSLFWYQQALGQGPEFLTYFQNEAQLDKSGLPSDRFFAERPEGSVSTLKIQRTQQEDSAVYLCASSLGTGDEQYFGPGTRLTVT.

This chain links TRBV9 with TRBJ2-1, with D unclear. V dropped 6 bases and J dropped 0 bases, with 10 bases sitting between them. The CDR3 runs 14 residues. Germline CDR1 SGDLS, CDR2 YYNGEE. The CDR3 DNA follows: TGTGCCAGCAACGGCGGCCCCTCCTACAATGAGCAGTTCTTC. This codes for CASNGGPSYNEQFF.

The genes are TRBV6-4 and TRBJ2-6; 7 bases agree with TRBD1. The junction had 4 bases not matched to a gene; V was cut back by 6 bases and J by 2 bases. CDR1 is MRHNA, CDR2 SNTAGT, per germline. The CDR3 extends over 15 amino acids. The DNA for the CDR3 is TGTGCCAGCAGCCTAGACAGGGCTGGGGCCAACGTCCTGACTTTC. Protein sequence: CASSLDRAGANVLTF.

The chain is built from TRBV19 and TRBJ2-1; D might be TRBD1 (6 bases). The CDR3 length is 12 residues. Germline V CDR1 and CDR2: LNHDA, SQIVND (reference sequence). The V gene lost 6 bases and the J gene lost 8 bases, with 11 bases spanning the gap. CDR3 bases: TGTGCCAGTAGAAAGACAGGCTATGAGCAGTTCTTC. Its translation is CASRKTGYEQFF.

The CDR3 DNA reads TGTGCCAGCAGCCAAGATAGCGGGTCCTACGAGCAGTACTTC. Its translation: CASSQDSGSYEQYF. V is TRBV4-2 and J is TRBJ2-7; 7 positions agree with TRBD2. The CDR3 consists of 14 residues. The V gene's germline CDR1 is LGHNA and CDR2 YNFKEQ. The V segment lost 0 bases and the J segment 1 base; nucleotides outside the gene matches: 0.

The chain recombines TRBV28 with TRBJ2-3, with TRBD2 matching 13 bases. Losses at the gene ends were 3 bases for V and 4 bases for J; bases not matched to a gene: 10. CDR1 is MDHEN, CDR2 SYDVKM, per germline. The CDR3 is 18 amino acids. Here the CDR3 DNA reads TGTGCCAGCAGTTTCCGGACTAGCGGGAGATGGGGGCCAGATACGCAGTATTTT. This sequence encodes CASSFRTSGRWGPDTQYF. Variable domain in full (rest from reference TRBV28 and TRBJ2-3): DVKVTQSSRYLVKRTGEKVFLECVQDMDHENMFWYRQDPGLGLRLIYFSYDVKMKEKGDIPEGYSVSREKKERFSLILESASTNQTSMYLCASSFRTSGRWGPDTQYFGPGTRLTVL.

The J gene is TRBJ2-3, the V gene TRBV2; 8 bases fit TRBD1. The CDR3 totals 14 residues. Germline CDR1 SNHLY, CDR2 FYNNEI. Trimming removed 4 bases from V and 4 bases from J; junction bases left unmatched: 4. CDR3 coding DNA: TGTGCCAGCAGTGTCGGACAGGGTCCAGATACGCAGTATTTT. This translates into CASSVGQGPDTQYF.

The chain combines TRBV28 with TRBJ2-1, with D perhaps TRBD1 (5 bases). Germline-derived CDR1 and CDR2 are MDHEN and SYDVKM. This CDR3 contains 11 residues. The V end lost 5 bases, the J end lost 9 bases, and 8 bases lay between the germline ends. CDR3 nucleotides: TGTGCCAGCAGTACAACAGGTGAGCAGTTCTTC. Translated, it gives CASSTTGEQFF.

In this sample, this clone turned up a few times. The rearrangement links TRBV9 to TRBJ2-1, with 9 positions matching TRBD2. This CDR3 contains 15 residues. Germline lookup yields CDR1 SGDLS and CDR2 YYNGEE. The junction had 14 bases not matched to a gene; V was cut back by 6 bases and J by 10 bases. In DNA, the CDR3 is TGTGCCAGCAACCAAAGGGGGGCGGGAGGGTCAGAGCAGTTCTTC. Amino acids: CASNQRGAGGSEQFF.

The chain employs TRBV29-1 and TRBJ2-7; TRBD1 is a possible D gene (6 bases). Trimming pared 5 bases from V and 6 bases from J, leaving 17 bases between. Germline CDR1 SQVTM, CDR2 ANQGSEA. The CDR3 runs to 13 residues. The CDR3, as DNA: TGCAGCGTTATCAGGGACCAGGGGACCGAGCAGTACTTC. It translates to CSVIRDQGTEQYF.